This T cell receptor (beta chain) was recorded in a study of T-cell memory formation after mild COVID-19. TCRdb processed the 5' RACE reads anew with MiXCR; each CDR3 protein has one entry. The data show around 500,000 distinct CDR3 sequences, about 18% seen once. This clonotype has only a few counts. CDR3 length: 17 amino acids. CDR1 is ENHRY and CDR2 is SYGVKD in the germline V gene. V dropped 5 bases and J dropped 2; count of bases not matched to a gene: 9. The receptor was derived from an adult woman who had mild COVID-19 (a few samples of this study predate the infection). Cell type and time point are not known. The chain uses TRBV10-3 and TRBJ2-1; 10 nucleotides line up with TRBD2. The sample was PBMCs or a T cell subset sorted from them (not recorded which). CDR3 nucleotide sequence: TGTGCCATCAGTCCCCTTATAGCGGGGGGAACCTACAATGAGCAGTTCTTC. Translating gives CAISPLIAGGTYNEQFF.